This T cell receptor beta chain came from a study of blood T cell repertoires in COVID-19. Looking at the study overall: The United States, Italy and Spain were the sources of the acute and convalescent COVID-19 samples. T cells, B-cell-depleted T cells, or PBMCs supplied cDNA or gDNA.

Trimming removed 1 base at V and 2 bases at J, with 14 bases between. CDR1 is SGHTA and CDR2 is FQGNSA in the germline V gene. CDR3 length: 16 residues. Per the original methods: Quantification of nucleated cells was approximated via reference gene primer amplification. Method: immunoSEQ multiplex PCR; TCRdb's copy keeps in-frame clones and lacks some. Clone size and the V and J calls come from that table; the DNA yielded D and trimming. In the table there are 42,000 or so clones, 76% of which are singletons. This TCR came from a man at least 80 years old with acute or convalescent COVID-19. The rearrangement uses TRBV7-2 and TRBJ1-2; D is uncertain. Sequences were obtained from peripheral blood. CDR3: CASSLGFGRLNYGYTF. CDR3 in DNA: TGTGCCAGCAGCTTAGGGTTCGGCAGGCTGAACTATGGCTACACCTTC.